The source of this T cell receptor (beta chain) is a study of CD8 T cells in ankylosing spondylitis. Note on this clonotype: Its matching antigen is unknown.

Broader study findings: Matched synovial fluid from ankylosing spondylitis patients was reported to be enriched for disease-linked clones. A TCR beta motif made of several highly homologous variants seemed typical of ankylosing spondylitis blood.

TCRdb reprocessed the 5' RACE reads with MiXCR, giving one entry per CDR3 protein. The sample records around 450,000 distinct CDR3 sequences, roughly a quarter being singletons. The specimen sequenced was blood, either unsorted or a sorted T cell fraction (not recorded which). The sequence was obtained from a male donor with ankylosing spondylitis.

CDR3 in amino acids: CSAYQGFYGYTF. DNA of the CDR3: TGCAGTGCTTACCAGGGGTTCTATGGCTACACCTTC. V gene TRBV20-1 combines with J gene TRBJ1-2; D might be TRBD1 (6 bases). In germline, CDR1 is DFQATT, CDR2 SNEGSKA (reference sequence). V was trimmed by 5 bases and J by 4 bases, leaving 11 bases between them. This CDR3 is 12 amino acids long.